This is a list of T cell receptor beta chains from one sample in a study of blood T cell repertoires in COVID-19. Some clones are missing from TCRdb's copy, which holds only in-frame ones; the method was immunoSEQ multiplex PCR. The sample consists of about 270,000 clones, 75% to 95% of them appearing once. Sequencing was carried out using peripheral blood. These receptors all come from a person under 35 with COVID-19, enrolled during active disease. CDR3s include the opening cysteine and the closing phenylalanine or tryptophan. Fields, in order: D gene, clone size, J gene, V gene, CDR3 DNA, CDR3 protein. A D gene is named only where the DNA matches it firmly. A row's size may be missing; if present it is once, few, many or a size class.

TRBD1 . TRBJ2-5 TRBV7-9 TGTGCCAGCAGGACAGGGCTACGAGAGACCCAGTACTTC CASRTGLRETQYF
TRBD2 . TRBJ2-1 TRBV6-1 TGTGCCAGCAGTGACACTAGCGTGGTCTCCTACAATGAGCAGTTCTTC CASSDTSVVSYNEQFF
. . TRBJ2-7 TRBV6-2/TRBV6-3 TGTGCCAGCAGTTACTCTCCAAGCCGCCAGTACTTC CASSYSPSRQYF
. . TRBJ2-5 TRBV12-3/TRBV12-4 TGTGCCAGCAGTTTCACAGTAAAAGAGACCCAGTACTTC CASSFTVKETQYF
. . TRBJ2-3 TRBV9 TGTGCCAGCAGCTCTTCGAGGGATCGGGGGAGCGTGGTAGATACGCAGTATTTT CASSSSRDRGSVVDTQYF
TRBD2 . TRBJ2-1 TRBV4-1 TGCGCCAGCAGCCAAGGGGCTAGCGGGGAGCAGTTCTTC CASSQGASGEQFF
. . TRBJ2-1 TRBV11-3 TGTGCCAGCAGCTCTCGGGTCCGGCAAATCCCCCATGAGCAGTTCTTC CASSSRVRQIPHEQFF
. . TRBJ1-4 TRBV30 TGTGCCTGGAATCGCCAGGGTGTGGTTAATGAAAAACTGTTTTTT CAWNRQGVVNEKLFF
TRBD2 . TRBJ2-1 TRBV3-1/TRBV3-2 TGTGCCAGCAGCCAAGCACTAGCGGGAGGGAATGAGCAGTTCTTC CASSQALAGGNEQFF
. . TRBJ2-5 TRBV7-9 TGTGCCAGCAGCTTAGTCGGACTTGAGACCCAGTACTTC CASSLVGLETQYF
TRBD1 . TRBJ1-2 TRBV7-9 TGTGCCAGCAGCTTCGGGACAGGGGGCTACACCTTC CASSFGTGGYTF
. once TRBJ2-3 TRBV29-1 TGCAGCGTTGACCGCGGATCCACAGATACGCAGTATTTT CSVDRGSTDTQYF
TRBD2 once TRBJ2-5 TRBV3-1/TRBV3-2 TGTGCCAGCAGCCATAGCGGGAGCGGGGAGACCCAGTACTTC CASSHSGSGETQYF
TRBD1 few TRBJ1-6 TRBV5-1 TGCGCCAGCAGCTTGCAGGGACAGGGTGGGTCACCCCTCCACTTT CASSLQGQGGSPLHF
. . TRBJ1-2 TRBV2 TGTGCCAGCAGTCAAGACAGAAGTCTCAATGGCTACACCTTC CASSQDRSLNGYTF
TRBD1 . TRBJ2-7 TRBV7-9 TGTGCCAGCAGCTTAAAGGGGGCTCACGAGCAGTACTTC CASSLKGAHEQYF
. . TRBJ1-5 TRBV19 TGTGCCAGTAGTACGGACAGACTTAGCAATCAGCCCCAGCATTTT CASSTDRLSNQPQHF
TRBD2 . TRBJ2-3 TRBV10-3 TGTGCCATCAGCCCGGGACTAGGCCATGGAGATACGCAGTATTTT CAISPGLGHGDTQYF
TRBD1 . TRBJ1-6 TRBV25-1 TGTGCCAGCAGTGATGAAGACAGGGCAGGCTCACCCCTCCACTTT CASSDEDRAGSPLHF
. . TRBJ2-7 TRBV4-3 TGCGCCAGCAGCGAAACGGTCGCGTACGAGCAGTACTTC CASSETVAYEQYF
TRBD1 . TRBJ1-5 TRBV6-4 TGTGCCAGCAGCGGGACAGCGGGTCAGCCCCAGCATTTT CASSGTAGQPQHF
TRBD2 . TRBJ2-7 TRBV5-6 TGTGCCAGCAGCTCTGCCTCGTTGGCTAGCGGGAGGAGTACCTACGAGCAGTACTTC CASSSASLASGRSTYEQYF
. . TRBJ1-1 TRBV28 TGTGCCAGCAGTTTACGAGGAAACACTGAAGCTTTCTTT CASSLRGNTEAFF
. . TRBJ1-6 TRBV5-5 TGTGCCAGCAGCTTGGGTCCGAGCTCCTATAATTCACCCCTCCACTTT CASSLGPSSYNSPLHF
. . TRBJ1-1 TRBV7-9 TGTGCCAGCAGCTTCCGAGTTACTGAAGCTTTCTTT CASSFRVTEAFF
. once TRBJ1-6 TRBV4-3 TGCGCCAGCAGCCAAGAGGTTGACAGCATGGGCTATTCACCCCTCCACTTT CASSQEVDSMGYSPLHF
. once TRBJ2-1 TRBV4-2 TGTGCCAGCAGCCAAGATTGGGCGGACTCTAATCACAATGAGCAGTTCTTC CASSQDWADSNHNEQFF
. . TRBJ1-1 TRBV5-4 TGTGCCAGCAGCTTGGCGGTCGGTAACACTGAAGCTTTCTTT CASSLAVGNTEAFF
. . TRBJ1-2 TRBV14 TGTGCCAGCAGCCCCCGCACCAAAACGGGTTACACCTTC CASSPRTKTGYTF
TRBD2 . TRBJ2-1 TRBV5-1 TGCGCCAGCAGACTAGCGGGAGGATTGTATGAGCAGTTCTTC CASRLAGGLYEQFF
TRBD2 . TRBJ2-5 TRBV6-2/TRBV6-3 TGTGCCAGCAGTTACCCGTCGCGACTAGCGTTCGGAGAGACCCAGTACTTC CASSYPSRLAFGETQYF
TRBD2 . TRBJ2-2 TRBV5-1 TGCGCCAGCAGCCCGTCCGGGGGGAGTATGTACACCGGGGAGCTGTTTTTT CASSPSGGSMYTGELFF
. . TRBJ2-1 TRBV7-9 TGTGCCAGCAGCTTTAATACTCATGAGCAGTTCTTC CASSFNTHEQFF
TRBD1 . TRBJ2-7 TRBV5-1 TGCGCCAGCAGCGTTGGAACCGGGACAGGGGACGAGCAGTACTTC CASSVGTGTGDEQYF
TRBD1 . TRBJ1-2 TRBV6-2/TRBV6-3 TGTGCCAGCAGTTACGACAGGGCCGCGTCTAACTATGGCTACACCTTC CASSYDRAASNYGYTF
TRBD2 . TRBJ2-5 TRBV4-2 TGTGCCAGCAGCCTGGGACTAGCGGGAGAAGAGACCCAGTACTTC CASSLGLAGEETQYF
TRBD1 . TRBJ1-2 TRBV12-5 TGTGCTAGTGGTTTGCTAAACAGGGGCTTTATCTATGGCTACACCTTC CASGLLNRGFIYGYTF
TRBD2 . TRBJ2-4 TRBV6-5 TGTGCCAGCAGAGCTAGCGGAGAAAACATTCAGTACTTC CASRASGENIQYF
. few TRBJ1-1 TRBV27 TGTGCCAGCAGTTTAAAACAGACCTATATGAACACTGAAGCTTTCTTT CASSLKQTYMNTEAFF
TRBD2 . TRBJ2-1 TRBV4-3 TGCGCCAGCAGCCAAGGACTAGCGGGAGAAGAAGGCGATGAGCAGTTCTTC CASSQGLAGEEGDEQFF
. . TRBJ1-5 TRBV15 TGTGCCACAGTCGAAGGGGGTAGGAATCAGCCCCAGCATTTT CATVEGGRNQPQHF
TRBD1 . TRBJ2-1 TRBV14 TGTGCCAGCAGCCAGGGACAGGGGGCCTACAATGAGCAGTTCTTC CASSQGQGAYNEQFF
. . TRBJ2-1 TRBV24-1 TGTGCCACCAGTGAAGGGTGGGCCACGGGGAATGAGCAGTTCTTC CATSEGWATGNEQFF
TRBD2 . TRBJ2-3 TRBV5-4 TGTGCCAGCAGGTTTGCGGGGGCAGATACGCAGTATTTT CASRFAGADTQYF
TRBD2 once TRBJ2-2 TRBV7-9 TGTGCCAGCAGCTCCGGGACTAGCGGGGGCAACACCGGGGAGCTGTTTTTT CASSSGTSGGNTGELFF
. . TRBJ2-7 TRBV6-1 TGTGCCAGCAGTGAAGTGGCTCCGGGAGCCAGCGAGCAGTACTTC CASSEVAPGASEQYF
TRBD2 . TRBJ2-5 TRBV7-9 TGTGCCAGCAGCTTTAGCGGGAGCTCGAAAGAGACCCAGTACTTC CASSFSGSSKETQYF
. . TRBJ2-7 TRBV3-1/TRBV3-2 TGTGCCAGCAGCCCCCTCCCGTCCTACGAGCAGTACTTC CASSPLPSYEQYF
. . TRBJ1-1 TRBV29-1 TGCAGTGCTCCAGGGCCGAACACTGAAGCTTTCTTT CSAPGPNTEAFF
. once TRBJ2-7 TRBV4-1 TGCGCCAGCAGCCAAGGGGCCCTGGCGGGGAGATCCTACGAGCAGTACTTC CASSQGALAGRSYEQYF
TRBD1 once TRBJ2-2 TRBV18 TGTGCCAGCTCAAGACAGGGGGCCGGGGAGCTGTTTTTT CASSRQGAGELFF
. . TRBJ1-1 TRBV6-6 TGTGCCAGCAGTCACACAGGGTCTGAAGCTTTCTTT CASSHTGSEAFF
. . TRBJ2-1 TRBV9 TGTGCCAGCAGCGTAGAAGCGGAGAGCTCCTACAATGAGCAGTTCTTC CASSVEAESSYNEQFF
. . TRBJ1-1 TRBV7-2 TGTGCCAGCAGCGAGAGGGCGAACACTGAAGCTTTCTTT CASSERANTEAFF
. . TRBJ1-3 TRBV5-4 TGTGCCAGCAGCTTGAGAGGCATTGGAAACACCATATATTTT CASSLRGIGNTIYF
. . TRBJ1-3 TRBV5-6 TGTGCCAGCAGCCGAGATGGAAACACCATATATTTT CASSRDGNTIYF
TRBD1 . TRBJ2-3 TRBV2 TGTGCCAGCAGCGACAGGGGATCCTCAGATACGCAGTATTTT CASSDRGSSDTQYF
. . TRBJ2-3 TRBV29-1 TGCAGCGTTGAAGGCAGGGTGGTGAAAGATACGCAGTATTTT CSVEGRVVKDTQYF
. . TRBJ2-1 TRBV4-3 TGCGCCAGCAGCCAAGACTACGGGAGCTACAATGAGCAGTTCTTC CASSQDYGSYNEQFF
. . TRBJ1-1 TRBV6-1 TGTGCCAGCAGTGAGGCCCGCGGGAACACTGAAGCTTTCTTT CASSEARGNTEAFF